This T cell receptor (beta chain) is drawn from a study of human T cells and chemical hapten exposure. In the study overall: Cases of alopecia areata, totalis or universalis occurred in a predominantly female patient group. Largely, small differences in pooled library volume made per-sample TCR yields vary.

TCRdb independently ran MiXCR on the RACE reads; one entry per CDR3 protein. The sample shows around 92,000 distinct CDR3 sequences, roughly 10% of them seen only once. The CDR3 covers 13 residues. Trimming removed 3 bases from V and 7 bases from J, with 12 bases in between. Germline V gene data show CDR1 as LGHDT and CDR2 as YNNKEL (reference sequence). Time point in this sample: pre-sensitization, week 0. Treatment specified: therapeutic diphenylcyclopropenone sensitization with weekly scalp DPC. The table lists this clonotype with many counts. The receptor was isolated from a woman in her fifties or sixties with alopecia areata. Some clones in this sample may be carry-over from other donors' samples. The rearrangement uses TRBV3-1 and TRBJ1-1; D not resolved. This material consisted of whole blood, taken in connection with sensitization to the hapten diphenylcyclopropenone (DPC). CDR3 sequence (DNA): TGTGCCAGCAGCCAGGGTGGGGTTCATGAAGCTTTCTTT. Its translation: CASSQGGVHEAFF.